This T cell receptor beta chain was captured in a study of OX40 agonist ivuxolimab in advanced cancers. Across the whole study: The study gave patients intravenous ivuxolimab at 0.01 to 10 mg/kg every 2 weeks.

Unmatched junction bases numbered 1, after V lost 2 bases and J lost 7 bases. This CDR3 spans 12 amino acids. Germline lookup yields CDR1 MNHEY and CDR2 SVGAGI. Repertoires were generated with immunoSEQ multiplex PCR, while TCRdb's copy carries only in-frame clones and drops some. This table holds over 90,000 clones, about 86% found once. The TCR originated in an adult with an advanced solid tumor such as melanoma, head and neck, liver or kidney cancer. The J gene is TRBJ1-1, the V gene TRBV6-5; 7 bases line up with TRBD1. The sample was CD4+ or CD8+ T cells sorted from blood, taken in a trial of the OX40 agonist ivuxolimab. The CDR3 DNA follows: TGTGCCAGCAGTTACGGGGACAGTGAAGCTTTCTTT. Translation gives CASSYGDSEAFF.